This T cell receptor beta chain was recorded in a study of cytomegalovirus exposure and HLA in healthy donors. Clones were sequenced by immunoSEQ multiplex PCR, and TCRdb holds only the in-frame ones, with some missing. The data contain over 200,000 clones, about 90% of them seen just once; the ten biggest clones take up around 0.34%. Germline V lookup: CDR1 GTSNPN, CDR2 SVGIG (reference sequence). V was trimmed by 2 bases and J by 4 bases, leaving 8 bases between them. The CDR3 is 12 amino acids. The receptor was derived from a woman aged 18 to 35 in good health and CMV-seronegative. V and J are TRBV30 and TRBJ1-1; D perhaps matches TRBD1 (5 bases). The source material was PBMCs. CDR3 residues: CAWSWGGTEAFF. CDR3 nucleotide sequence: TGTGCCTGGAGTTGGGGGGGCACTGAAGCTTTCTTT.